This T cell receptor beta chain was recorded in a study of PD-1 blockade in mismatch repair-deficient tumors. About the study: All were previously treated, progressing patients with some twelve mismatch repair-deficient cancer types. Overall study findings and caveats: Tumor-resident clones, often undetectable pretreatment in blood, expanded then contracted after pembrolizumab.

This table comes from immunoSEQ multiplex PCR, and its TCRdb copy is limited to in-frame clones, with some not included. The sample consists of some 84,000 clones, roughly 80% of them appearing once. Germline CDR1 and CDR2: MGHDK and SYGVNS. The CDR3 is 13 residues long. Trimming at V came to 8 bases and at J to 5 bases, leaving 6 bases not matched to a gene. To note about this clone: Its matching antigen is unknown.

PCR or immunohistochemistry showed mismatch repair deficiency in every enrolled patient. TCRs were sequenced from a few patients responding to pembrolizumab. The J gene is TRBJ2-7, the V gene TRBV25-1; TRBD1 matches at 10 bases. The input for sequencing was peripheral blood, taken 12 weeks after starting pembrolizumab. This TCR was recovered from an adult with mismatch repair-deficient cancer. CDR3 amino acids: CASLGQGYHEQYF. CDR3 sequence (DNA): TGTGCCAGCCTGGGACAGGGGTACCACGAGCAGTACTTC.